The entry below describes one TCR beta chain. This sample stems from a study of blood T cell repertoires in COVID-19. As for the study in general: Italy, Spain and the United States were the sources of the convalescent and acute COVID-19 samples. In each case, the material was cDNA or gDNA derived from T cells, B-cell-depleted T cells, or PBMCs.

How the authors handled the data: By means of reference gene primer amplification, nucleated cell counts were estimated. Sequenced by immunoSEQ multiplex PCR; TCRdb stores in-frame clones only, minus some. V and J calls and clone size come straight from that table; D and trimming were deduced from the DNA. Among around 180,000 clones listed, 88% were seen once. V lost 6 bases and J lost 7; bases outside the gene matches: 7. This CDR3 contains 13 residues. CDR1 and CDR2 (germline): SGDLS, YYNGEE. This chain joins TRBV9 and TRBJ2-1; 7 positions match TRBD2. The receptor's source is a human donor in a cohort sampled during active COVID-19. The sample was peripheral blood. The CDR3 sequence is CASTAGEWNEQFF. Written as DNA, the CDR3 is TGTGCCAGCACGGCGGGAGAGTGGAATGAGCAGTTCTTC.